This T cell receptor (beta chain) appears in the sequencing data of a study of blood T cells in healthy people across ages. On the study more broadly: For every two T cells, template switching captured about one barcoded beta molecule. Points from the study as a whole: As age increased, TCR beta diversity per million T cells fell in a roughly linear fashion.

Trimming removed 0 bases from V and 1 base from J, with 6 bases in between. Germline loops: CDR1 MNHNS, CDR2 SASEGT. The CDR3 has 14 amino acids. This clonotype was detected many times. Its antigen is unknown. Isolation recovered at least 6.5 million PBMCs from every sample. Next came a second PCR, run for about 7 to 12 cycles, which used a sample-barcoded 5' primer along with a J-beta primer mix. Each cDNA molecule carried a tag from a template-switch adaptor that contained 12 random nucleotides. Each CDR3 protein is one row after TCRdb ran MiXCR on the 5' RACE reads. The sample yields roughly 700,000 distinct CDR3 sequences, about 30% seen once.

Sequencing was carried out using blood. The origin of this receptor is a woman older than 75 in good health. The chain is built from TRBV6-1 and TRBJ1-2; D is perhaps TRBD1 (5 bases). This CDR3 is CASSEARGNYGYTF. CDR3 in DNA: TGTGCCAGCAGTGAAGCGAGGGGTAACTATGGCTACACCTTC.